Described below is a single T cell receptor beta chain sequence and its context. Antigen unknown. The CDR3 spans 19 residues. Germline CDR1 is LNHDA and CDR2 is SQIVND (reference sequence). V gave up 5 bases and J gave up 5 bases; unmatched junction bases: 19. Doses given second, at about 4 or about 12 weeks, were pooled. This entry comes from a study of T cell responses to AZD1222 COVID-19 vaccine. General study points: No day 14 peak samples; only post-peak repertoires were characterized. Just a handful of AZD1222 recipients tested seropositive at baseline. Donors were mostly white British, more females; clonal diversity possibly underestimated.

Here immunoSEQ multiplex PCR was the method, and the copy in TCRdb shows in-frame clones only, minus some. The data show some 110,000 clones, with around 94% seen just once and around 1.4% held by the top ten. The source is an adult who received the AZD1222 COVID-19 vaccine. This specimen consisted of peripheral blood, obtained 28 days after the second AZD1222 dose. The chain recombines TRBV19 with TRBJ1-5; TRBD1 matches 9 bases. CDR3 bases: TGTGCCAGTAGTCTAACGGTTGAGGACAGGGGAAGTTTCTATCAGCCCCAGCATTTT. It yields the protein CASSLTVEDRGSFYQPQHF.